Below are 12 T cell receptor beta chains sequenced from a single sample in a study of CD8+CD57+ T cells in acquired aplastic anemia (dated by TCRdb to the late 2010s). Instrument used: Illumina HiSeq 2000. Profiling of TCR beta VDJ combinations and CDR3 sequences used genomic DNA as the template. TCRdb applied fastp at Q25 and MiXCR to the public reads, then kept only in-frame beta chains. Rows matching on CDR3 protein sequence are summarized as one entry with the most common DNA and genes. Across this sample there are around 180,000 distinct CDR3 sequences, with about half seen only once. Of the sample, about 1.8% is held by the ten largest clones. The patients picked for sequencing were ones in whom flow cytometry had shown an expansion of CD8+CD57+ cells. The sequencing input was sorted CD4+, CD8+, or CD8+CD57+ T cells (not recorded which) from PBMCs. Receptors were obtained from a human donor with aplastic anemia.

The rearrangement uses TRBV10-3 and TRBJ1-3; no clear D. Trimming stripped 5 bases from V and 6 bases from J, with 11 bases between. The length of the CDR3 is 13 residues. Germline V lookup: CDR1 ENHRY, CDR2 SYGVKD. DNA for the CDR3: TGTGCCATCAGTCAACGACCGGAAAACACCATATATTTT. This gives the protein CAISQRPENTIYF.

Worth noting for this clonotype: With a much larger clone just one base away, this may be a read error. The V gene is TRBV5-1, the J gene TRBJ1-4; D possibly corresponds to TRBD1 (6 bases). Germline CDR1 reads SGHRS; CDR2 reads YFSETQ. The length of the CDR3 is 17 residues. The chain's CDR3 is CTSSLAINRAVNEKLFF. CDR3 DNA sequence: TGCACCAGCAGCTTGGCCATAAACAGGGCCGTTAATGAAAAACTGTTTTTT.

The CDR3 loop is CASSEFASGRAPDTQYF. CDR3 in DNA: TGTGCCAGCAGTGAATTTGCTAGCGGGAGGGCCCCAGATACGCAGTATTTT. The chain carries TRBV25-1 and TRBJ2-3; 12 nucleotides agree with TRBD2. J was trimmed by 4 bases and V by 1 base; bases with no gene match: 6. This CDR3 is built from 17 residues. Germline values: CDR1 MGHDK, CDR2 SYGVNS.

In this sample, this clonotype turned up many times. This clone may be a read error of a much larger clone one base away. The DNA is left out, because the CDR3 cannot be placed on it with certainty; the CDR3 is given as TCRdb lists it. This chain uses TRBV7-2 with TRBJ1-2; TRBD1 was called by the table and not checked on the DNA. The CDR3 totals 14 residues, both ends included. The germline V gene has CDR1 SGHTA and CDR2 FQGNSA. The CDR3: CASSLVATGNGCTF.

V is TRBV5-1 and J is TRBJ2-5, with 11 positions matching TRBD1. Germline loops: CDR1 SGHRS, CDR2 YFSETQ. Losses at the gene ends were 3 bases for V and 9 bases for J; bases not matched to a gene: 4. This CDR3 spans 13 amino acids. The CDR3 nucleotides are TGCGCCAGCAGCTCGGGACAGGGGGAGGCCCAGTACTTC. Translating gives CASSSGQGEAQYF.

V is TRBV24-1 and J is TRBJ1-4; TRBD1 matches 12 bases. In germline, CDR1 is KGHDR, CDR2 SFDVKD. The CDR3 has 17 amino acids. Trimming removed 7 bases from V and 7 bases from J; junction bases left unmatched: 12. Written as DNA, the CDR3 is TGTGCCACCAGCGAGGGACAGGGGGCAGTAGCTAGTGAAAAACTGTTTTTT. It translates to CATSEGQGAVASEKLFF.

This clonotype came up once. The chain joins TRBV20-1 to TRBJ2-1; 9 nucleotides line up with TRBD2. Germline V gives CDR1 DFQATT, CDR2 SNEGSKA (reference sequence). After removal of 8 bases from V and 9 bases from J, the junction contained 17 bases not matched to a gene. This CDR3 has 15 residues. The CDR3 DNA reads as TGCAGTCCACATGGGCGGGGGGGCCCTTTCGGTGAGCAGTTCTTC. Translating it yields CSPHGRGGPFGEQFF.

The V gene is TRBV20-1, the J gene TRBJ2-7; the match to TRBD1 covers 9 bases. After removal of 1 base from V and 4 bases from J, the junction contained 2 bases not matched to a gene. Per the germline V gene, CDR1 is DFQATT and CDR2 is SNEGSKA (reference sequence). This CDR3 has 13 residues. The CDR3 nucleotides are TGCAGTGCTAGAGTCGGGACAGGGTACGAGCAGTACTTC. Amino acids: CSARVGTGYEQYF.

This rearrangement joins TRBV20-1 to TRBJ2-5, with D hard to call. Germline V gene lookup returns CDR1 DFQATT and CDR2 SNEGSKA (reference sequence). This CDR3 is built from 11 residues. The ends were cut back, 0 bases at V and 5 bases at J, with 4 bases in the middle. DNA of the CDR3: TGCAGTGCTAGAGATCTGGAGACCCAGTACTTC. This codes for CSARDLETQYF.

The chain's CDR3 is CASSRQGASNQPQHF. The CDR3 DNA is TGTGCCAGCAGCCGACAGGGGGCGAGCAATCAGCCCCAGCATTTT. The V and J genes are TRBV2 and TRBJ1-5, with 10 bases fitting TRBD1. This CDR3 has 15 residues. The V segment lost 6 bases and the J segment 1 base; nucleotides outside the gene matches: 3. Germline V gives CDR1 SNHLY, CDR2 FYNNEI.

The rearrangement links TRBV5-1 to TRBJ2-5; D gene uncertain. The CDR3 consists of 16 residues. The V gene lost 0 bases and the J gene lost 5 bases, with 17 bases spanning the gap. Germline V gives CDR1 SGHRS, CDR2 YFSETQ. CDR3 sequence (DNA): TGCGCCAGCAGCTTGGAGGCAGGCCCCTCGAGGGAGACCCAGTACTTC. It codes for CASSLEAGPSRETQYF. Filled out from reference TRBV5-1 and TRBJ2-5, the complete variable domain reads KAGVTQTPRYLIKTRGQQVTLSCSPISGHRSVSWYQQTPGQGLQFLFEYFSETQRNKGNFPGRFSGRQFSNSRSEMNVSTLELGDSALYLCASSLEAGPSRETQYFGPGTRLLVL.

The V call is TRBV7-6, the J call TRBJ1-2, with TRBD1 matching 8 bases. V lost 4 bases, J lost 7 bases, and 2 bases stayed unmatched. Germline CDR1 SGHVS, CDR2 FNYEAQ. This CDR3 contains 12 residues. The CDR3 nucleotides read TGTGCCAGCAGCTCCGACAGGGGTGGCTACACCTTC. Its translation is CASSSDRGGYTF.